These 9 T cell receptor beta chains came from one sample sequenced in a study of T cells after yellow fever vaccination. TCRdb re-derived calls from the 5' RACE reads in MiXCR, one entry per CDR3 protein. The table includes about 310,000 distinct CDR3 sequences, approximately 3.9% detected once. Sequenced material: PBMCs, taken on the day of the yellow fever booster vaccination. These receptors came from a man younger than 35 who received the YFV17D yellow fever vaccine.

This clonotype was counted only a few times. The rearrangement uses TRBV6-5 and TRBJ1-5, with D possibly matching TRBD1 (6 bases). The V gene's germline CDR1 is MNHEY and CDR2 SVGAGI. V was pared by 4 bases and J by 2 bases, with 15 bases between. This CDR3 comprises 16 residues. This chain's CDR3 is CASSSTGSAGNQPQHF. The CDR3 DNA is TGTGCCAGCAGTTCAACAGGGTCGGCTGGCAATCAGCCCCAGCATTTT.

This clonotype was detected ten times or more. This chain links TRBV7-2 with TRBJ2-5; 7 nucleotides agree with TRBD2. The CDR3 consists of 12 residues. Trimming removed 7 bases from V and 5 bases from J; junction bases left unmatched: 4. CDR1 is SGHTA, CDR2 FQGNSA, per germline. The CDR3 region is CASTMGGETQYF. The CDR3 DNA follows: TGTGCCAGCACAATGGGGGGGGAGACCCAGTACTTC.

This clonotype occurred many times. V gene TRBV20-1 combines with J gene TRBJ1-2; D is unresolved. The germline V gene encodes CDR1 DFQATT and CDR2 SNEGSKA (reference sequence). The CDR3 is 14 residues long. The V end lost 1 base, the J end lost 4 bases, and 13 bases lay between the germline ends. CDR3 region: CSARAGVLGYGYTF. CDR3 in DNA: TGCAGTGCTAGAGCCGGGGTCCTGGGCTATGGCTACACCTTC.

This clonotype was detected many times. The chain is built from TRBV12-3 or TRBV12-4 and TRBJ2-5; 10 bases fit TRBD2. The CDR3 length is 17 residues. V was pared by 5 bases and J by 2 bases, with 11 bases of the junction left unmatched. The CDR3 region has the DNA TGTGCCAGCAGTACCTACGAGCGGGGGGGCCTACAAGAGACCCAGTACTTC. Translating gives CASSTYERGGLQETQYF.

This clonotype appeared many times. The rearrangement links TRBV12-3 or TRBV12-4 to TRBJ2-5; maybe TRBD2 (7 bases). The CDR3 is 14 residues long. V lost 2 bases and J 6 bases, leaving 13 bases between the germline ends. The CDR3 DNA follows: TGTGCCAGCAGTTTAAGGGGGGGGCGGAAGACCCAGTACTTC. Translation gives CASSLRGGRKTQYF.

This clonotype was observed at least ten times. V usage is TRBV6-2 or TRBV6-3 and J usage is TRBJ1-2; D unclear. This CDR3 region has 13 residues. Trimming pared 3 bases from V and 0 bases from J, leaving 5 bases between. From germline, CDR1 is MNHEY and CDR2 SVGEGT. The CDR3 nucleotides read TGTGCCAGCAGTTATCGAGCTAACTATGGCTACACCTTC. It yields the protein CASSYRANYGYTF.

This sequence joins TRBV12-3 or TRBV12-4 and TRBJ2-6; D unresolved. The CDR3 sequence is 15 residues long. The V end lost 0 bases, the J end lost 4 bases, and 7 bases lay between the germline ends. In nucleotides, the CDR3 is TGTGCCAGCAGTTTAGCGGGTGGCGGGGCCAACGTCCTGACTTTC. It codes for CASSLAGGGANVLTF.

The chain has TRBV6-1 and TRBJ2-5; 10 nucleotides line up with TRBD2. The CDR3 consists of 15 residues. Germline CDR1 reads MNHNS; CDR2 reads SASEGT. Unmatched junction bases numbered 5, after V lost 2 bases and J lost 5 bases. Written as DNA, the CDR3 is TGTGCCAGCAGTGAACAGCGGGGGGGCGTCGAGACCCAGTACTTC. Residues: CASSEQRGGVETQYF.

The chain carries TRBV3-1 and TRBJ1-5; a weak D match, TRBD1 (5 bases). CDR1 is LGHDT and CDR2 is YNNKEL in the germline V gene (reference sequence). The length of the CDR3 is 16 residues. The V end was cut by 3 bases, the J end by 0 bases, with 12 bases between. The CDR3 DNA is TGTGCCAGCAGCCATCAGGGTCCTTATAGCAATCAGCCCCAGCATTTT. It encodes CASSHQGPYSNQPQHF.